This TCR beta chain was identified in a study of PD-1 blockade in classical Hodgkin lymphoma. Across the study: Nivolumab was given intravenously to patients at 3 mg/kg every 2 weeks. General study points: Baseline diversity in complete responders resembled that of newly diagnosed patients. Relative to healthy donors, newly diagnosed patients reportedly had lower baseline TCR diversity, which was reported as lower still in relapsed/refractory patients. Compared with baseline, CD4+ but not CD8+ TCR diversity had risen significantly by C4D1.

Germline V gene sequence: CDR1 SGHRS, CDR2 YFSETQ. The CDR3 has 17 residues. V lost 0 bases, J lost 4 bases, and 19 bases lay in between. This sample's time point: cycle 4 day 1 (C4D1), after less than 7 weeks of nivolumab. Relapses following autologous stem cell transplantation were seen in all patients, with brentuximab vedotin exposure varying. With regard to this clone: The antigen is unknown.

Only in-frame clones appear in the TCRdb table, and some are missing; sequencing was by immunoSEQ multiplex PCR. This table holds approximately 84,000 clones, approximately 86% found once. This receptor was obtained from a human donor with classical Hodgkin lymphoma. The source was peripheral blood mononuclear cells (PBMCs), collected before the fourth cycle of nivolumab. This sequence joins TRBV5-1 and TRBJ1-2, with D unclear. The CDR3 DNA reads as TGCGCCAGCAGCTTGGTTGGCGAGGGAACTGGTGGCTATGGCTACACCTTC. Protein sequence: CASSLVGEGTGGYGYTF.